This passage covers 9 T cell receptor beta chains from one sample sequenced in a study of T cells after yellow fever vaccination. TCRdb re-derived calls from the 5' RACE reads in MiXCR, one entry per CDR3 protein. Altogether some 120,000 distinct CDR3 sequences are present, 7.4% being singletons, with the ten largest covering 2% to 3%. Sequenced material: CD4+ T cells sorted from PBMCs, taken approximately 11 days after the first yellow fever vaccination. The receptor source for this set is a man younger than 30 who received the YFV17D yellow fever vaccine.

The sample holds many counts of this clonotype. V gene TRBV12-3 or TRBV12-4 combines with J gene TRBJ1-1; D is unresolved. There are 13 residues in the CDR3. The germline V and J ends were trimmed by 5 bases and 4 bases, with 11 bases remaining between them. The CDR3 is CASSRALGTEAFF. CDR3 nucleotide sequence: TGTGCCAGCAGTCGGGCCCTCGGCACTGAAGCTTTCTTT.

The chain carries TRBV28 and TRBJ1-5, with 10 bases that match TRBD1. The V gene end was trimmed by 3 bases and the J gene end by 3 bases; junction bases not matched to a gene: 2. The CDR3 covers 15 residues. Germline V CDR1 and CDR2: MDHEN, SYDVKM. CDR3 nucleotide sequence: TGTGCCAGCAGTTTTGGACAGGGGGTCAATCAGCCCCAGCATTTT. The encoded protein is CASSFGQGVNQPQHF.

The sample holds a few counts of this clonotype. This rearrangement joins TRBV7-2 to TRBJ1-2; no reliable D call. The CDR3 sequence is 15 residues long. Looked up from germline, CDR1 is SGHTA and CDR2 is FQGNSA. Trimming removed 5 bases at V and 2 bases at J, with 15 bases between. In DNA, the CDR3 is TGTGCCAGCAGCCAGAGACACGGACTGAACTATGGCTACACCTTC. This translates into CASSQRHGLNYGYTF.

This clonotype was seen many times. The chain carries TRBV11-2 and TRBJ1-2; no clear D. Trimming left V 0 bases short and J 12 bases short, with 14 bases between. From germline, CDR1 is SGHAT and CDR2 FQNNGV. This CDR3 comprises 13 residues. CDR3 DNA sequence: TGTGCCAGCAGCTTAGACGATTGGTCGGCCAACACCTTC. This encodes CASSLDDWSANTF.

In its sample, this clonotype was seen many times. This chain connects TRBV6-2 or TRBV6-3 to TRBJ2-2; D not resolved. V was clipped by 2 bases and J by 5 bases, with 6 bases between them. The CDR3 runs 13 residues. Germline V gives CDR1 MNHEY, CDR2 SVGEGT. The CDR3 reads CASSYVGTGELFF. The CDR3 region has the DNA TGTGCCAGCAGTTACGTGGGAACCGGGGAGCTGTTTTTT.

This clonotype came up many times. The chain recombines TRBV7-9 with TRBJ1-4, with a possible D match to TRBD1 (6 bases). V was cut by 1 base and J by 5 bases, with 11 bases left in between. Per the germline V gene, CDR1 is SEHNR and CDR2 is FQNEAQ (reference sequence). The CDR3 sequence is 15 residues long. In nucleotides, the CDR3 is TGTGCCAGCAGCTTAGACCAGGGGTCAAATGAAAAACTGTTTTTT. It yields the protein CASSLDQGSNEKLFF.

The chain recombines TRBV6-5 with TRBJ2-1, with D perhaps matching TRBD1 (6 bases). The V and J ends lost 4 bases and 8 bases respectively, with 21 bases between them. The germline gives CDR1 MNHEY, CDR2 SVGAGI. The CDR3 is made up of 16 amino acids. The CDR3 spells CASSSTRAGASYEQFF. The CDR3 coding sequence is TGTGCCAGCAGTTCCACTCGGGCAGGGGCTAGCTATGAGCAGTTCTTC.

The CDR3 sequence: CASRIGTSGGLDTQYF. Written as DNA, the CDR3 is TGCGCCAGCAGAATTGGGACTAGCGGGGGGCTAGATACGCAGTATTTT. The V gene is TRBV5-1, the J gene TRBJ2-3, with 15 bases fitting TRBD2. The CDR3 sequence is 16 residues long. Germline assignment: CDR1 SGHRS and CDR2 YFSETQ. V trimming: 5 bases; J trimming: 5 bases; junction bases outside the gene matches: 6.

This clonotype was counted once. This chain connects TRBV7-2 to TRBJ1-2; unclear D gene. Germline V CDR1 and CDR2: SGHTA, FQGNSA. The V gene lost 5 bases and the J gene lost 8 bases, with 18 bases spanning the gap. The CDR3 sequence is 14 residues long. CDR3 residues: CASSQPQGRGGYTF. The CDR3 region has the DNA TGTGCCAGCAGCCAACCCCAAGGGAGAGGGGGCTACACCTTC.